Below are 23 T cell receptor beta chains sequenced from a single sample in a study of blood T cell repertoires in COVID-19. Only in-frame clones appear in the TCRdb table, and some are missing; sequencing was by immunoSEQ multiplex PCR. The profile shows about 59,000 clones, roughly 87% of them singletons. Sequences were obtained from peripheral blood. The receptors come from a man older than 75 in a cohort sampled during active COVID-19.

The chain employs TRBV5-1 and TRBJ2-7, with 7 nucleotides matching TRBD2. Trimming cost V 5 bases and J 2 bases; bases outside gene matches: 10. The germline gives CDR1 SGHRS, CDR2 YFSETQ. The CDR3 length is 15 residues. CDR3 sequence: CASSSSGTKPYEQYF. The CDR3, as DNA: TGCGCCAGCAGTTCCAGCGGGACGAAACCCTACGAGCAGTACTTC.

The rearrangement joins TRBV6-1 to TRBJ2-7; D possibly corresponds to TRBD1 (6 bases). V was cut by 2 bases and J by 3 bases, with 17 bases left in between. Germline CDR1 reads MNHNS; CDR2 reads SASEGT. The CDR3 has 16 amino acids. Here the CDR3 reads CASSERVGTNFYEQYF. CDR3 DNA sequence: TGTGCCAGCAGTGAACGCGTCGGGACAAACTTCTACGAGCAGTACTTC.

The chain has TRBV2 and TRBJ2-7, with 11 bases lining up with TRBD2. V trimming: 7 bases; J trimming: 3 bases; junction bases outside the gene matches: 2. Germline V gene sequence: CDR1 SNHLY, CDR2 FYNNEI. This CDR3 contains 13 residues. The DNA for the CDR3 is TGTGCCAGCAAACTAGCGGGAGTCTACGAGCAGTACTTC. This sequence encodes CASKLAGVYEQYF. The full variable domain, with the rest looked up from reference TRBV2 and TRBJ2-7, is EPEVTQTPSHQVTQMGQEVILRCVPISNHLYFYWYRQILGQKVEFLVSFYNNEISEKSEIFDDQFSVERPDGSNFTLKIRSTKLEDSAMYFCASKLAGVYEQYFGPGTRLTVT.

V is TRBV21-1 and J is TRBJ2-7; TRBD2, the table's D call, lacks a check against the DNA. TRBV21-1 is marked as a pseudogene. The CDR3 has 15 amino acids. DNA of the CDR3: TGTGCCAGCAGCAAAGTTGGACTAGCGGGACCCGAGCAGTACTTC. It codes for CASSKVGLAGPEQYF.

This chain links TRBV28 with TRBJ2-3, with D perhaps matching TRBD2 (6 bases). The length of the CDR3 is 17 residues. The ends were cut back, 6 bases at V and 2 bases at J, with 21 bases in the middle. The germline gives CDR1 MDHEN, CDR2 SYDVKM. The CDR3 protein is CASSKTSPGTFTDTQYF. The CDR3 nucleotides are TGTGCCAGCAGCAAGACGTCCCCCGGGACTTTCACAGATACGCAGTATTTT.

This sequence joins TRBV5-1 and TRBJ2-5; 16 bases are shared with TRBD2. The CDR3 loop spans 18 amino acids. CDR1 and CDR2 (germline): SGHRS, YFSETQ. The junction had 10 bases not matched to a gene; V was cut back by 3 bases and J by 5 bases. CDR3 bases: TGCGCCAGCAGCTGGGGACTAGCGGGAGGGCCGGTTGGTGAGACCCAGTACTTC. Protein product: CASSWGLAGGPVGETQYF. Full variable domain (remainder filled in from reference TRBV5-1 and TRBJ2-5): KAGVTQTPRYLIKTRGQQVTLSCSPISGHRSVSWYQQTPGQGLQFLFEYFSETQRNKGNFPGRFSGRQFSNSRSEMNVSTLELGDSALYLCASSWGLAGGPVGETQYFGPGTRLLVL.

This chain links TRBV7-2 with TRBJ2-3; the match to TRBD2 covers 12 bases. This CDR3 region has 16 residues. V lost 5 bases, J lost 5 bases, and 8 bases stayed unmatched. Germline CDR1 reads SGHTA; CDR2 reads FQGNSA. The chain's CDR3 is CASSPRLAGVRDTQYF. The CDR3 DNA reads as TGTGCCAGCAGCCCAAGACTAGCGGGGGTGAGAGATACGCAGTATTTT.

The chain has TRBV3-1 (or the pseudogene TRBV3-2) and TRBJ2-7, with TRBD1 matching over 11 bases. Germline CDR1 LGHDT, CDR2 YNNKEL (reference sequence). This CDR3 is 14 amino acids long. Unmatched junction bases numbered 5, after V lost 4 bases and J lost 6 bases. In DNA, the CDR3 is TGTGCCAGCAGCCTCGGACAGGGGGCAGCCGAGCAGTACTTC. Translation gives CASSLGQGAAEQYF.

The chain has TRBV5-4 and TRBJ1-1; TRBD1 might be the D (6 bases). Trimming removed 3 bases at V and 6 bases at J, with 15 bases between. CDR1 and CDR2 (germline): SGHNT, YYREEE (reference sequence). The CDR3 is 14 residues long. CDR3 in amino acids: CASSSTGRAPEAFF. The CDR3 DNA follows: TGTGCCAGCAGCTCAACAGGGCGGGCGCCTGAAGCTTTCTTT.

In nucleotides, the CDR3 is TGTGCCAGCAGTCACAAAGGACAGGGCTATCAGCCCCAGCATTTT. The encoded protein is CASSHKGQGYQPQHF. The V and J genes are TRBV6-5 and TRBJ1-5; 8 bases align to TRBD1. Trimming took 5 bases from V and 5 from J; bases not matched to a gene: 8. The CDR3 has 15 residues. The V gene's germline CDR1 is MNHEY and CDR2 SVGAGI.

The V call is TRBV7-8, the J call TRBJ2-3, with 8 bases fitting TRBD2. The CDR3 consists of 17 residues. In germline, CDR1 is SGHVS, CDR2 FQNEAQ. J lost 0 bases, V lost 7 bases, and 12 bases had no gene match. The CDR3 sequence is CASKRDSGKTSTDTQYF. The CDR3 nucleotides are TGTGCCAGCAAAAGAGATAGCGGGAAAACTAGCACAGATACGCAGTATTTT.

The rearrangement joins TRBV19 to TRBJ1-1, with D unclear. Per the germline V gene, CDR1 is LNHDA and CDR2 is SQIVND (reference sequence). The CDR3 covers 14 residues. Trimming took off 2 bases at V and 4 bases at J, with 11 bases between the two ends. CDR3 nucleotide sequence: TGTGCCAGTAGTATAACTCCCCTGCGCACTGAAGCTTTCTTT. Protein: CASSITPLRTEAFF.

The chain combines TRBV5-4 with TRBJ2-1; 9 positions agree with TRBD1. The CDR3 covers 15 residues. V gave up 0 bases and J gave up 8 bases; unmatched junction bases: 6. Germline assignment: CDR1 SGHNT and CDR2 YYREEE (reference sequence). Here the CDR3 DNA reads TGTGCCAGCAGCTTGGCCCGGACAGGGGTTTATGAGCAGTTCTTC. This codes for CASSLARTGVYEQFF.

This chain connects TRBV25-1 to TRBJ1-2; 8 bases match TRBD1. The CDR3 loop spans 13 amino acids. The germline CDR1 and CDR2 sequences are MGHDK and SYGVNS. After removal of 4 bases from V and 5 bases from J, the junction contained 3 bases not matched to a gene. CDR3 sequence: CASSAGGAYGYTF. In DNA, the CDR3 is TGTGCCAGCAGTGCAGGGGGCGCATATGGCTACACCTTC.

This sequence joins TRBV11-2 and TRBJ2-1; 11 nucleotides match TRBD2. Trimming took 2 bases from V and 7 from J; bases not matched to a gene: 16. CDR3 length equals 19 residues. Germline V lookup: CDR1 SGHAT, CDR2 FQNNGV. CDR3 amino acids: CASSLRGALTSGRVNEQFF. The CDR3 DNA sequence: TGTGCCAGCAGCTTAAGGGGGGCCCTTACTAGCGGGAGAGTTAATGAGCAGTTCTTC.

The chain uses TRBV30 and TRBJ1-2; D gene ambiguous. Per germline, CDR1 GTSNPN and CDR2 SVGIG (reference sequence). Trimming took 2 bases from V and 7 from J, leaving 11 bases between them. The CDR3 is made up of 12 amino acids. The CDR3 DNA follows: TGTGCCTGGAGTTATGCAGGCGCTGGCTACACCTTC. This translates into CAWSYAGAGYTF.

V usage is TRBV5-5 and J usage is TRBJ2-5; no clear D gene. The V and J ends lost 0 bases and 1 base respectively, with 10 bases between them. The CDR3 sequence is 15 residues long. The germline V gene has CDR1 SGHKS and CDR2 YYEKEE (reference sequence). The CDR3 spells CASSLGLTVQETQYF. CDR3 DNA: TGTGCCAGCAGCTTGGGGTTAACAGTCCAAGAGACCCAGTACTTC.

The chain recombines TRBV18 with TRBJ1-3; D ambiguous. Trimming took 0 bases from V and 0 from J, leaving 9 bases between them. CDR3 length: 16 residues. Germline assignment: CDR1 KGHSH and CDR2 LQKENI. As DNA, the CDR3 is TGTGCCAGCTCACCACCTCTTTCAGGCTCTGGAAACACCATATATTTT. Translating gives CASSPPLSGSGNTIYF.

The chain is built from TRBV5-5 and TRBJ1-2, with D maybe TRBD1 (5 bases). The germline CDR1 and CDR2 sequences are SGHKS and YYEKEE (reference sequence). CDR3 length: 15 residues. Trimming cost V 1 base and J 3 bases, with 13 bases left between them. The CDR3 DNA sequence: TGTGCCAGCAGCTTGAGTTCAGGGCAGGACTATGGCTACACCTTC. Protein: CASSLSSGQDYGYTF.

This chain connects TRBV5-5 to TRBJ2-1; 9 nucleotides match TRBD1. The germline V gene has CDR1 SGHKS and CDR2 YYEKEE (reference sequence). The CDR3 loop spans 14 amino acids. J gave up 7 bases and V 4 bases, and 6 bases lay outside the gene matches. The chain's CDR3 is CASSPPTGGNEQFF. CDR3 DNA: TGTGCCAGCAGCCCGCCGACAGGGGGGAATGAGCAGTTCTTC.

J is TRBJ2-2 and V is TRBV18; D perhaps matches TRBD1 (6 bases). The CDR3 consists of 15 residues. In germline, CDR1 is KGHSH, CDR2 LQKENI. The V gene lost 6 bases and the J gene lost 1 base, with 12 bases spanning the gap. DNA of the CDR3: TGTGCCAGCTCGCCAGGGGCAGAGAACACCGGGGAGCTGTTTTTT. It is translated as CASSPGAENTGELFF.

This chain connects TRBV19 to TRBJ2-3; TRBD2 aligns across 7 bases. The trim removed 4 bases at V and 2 bases at J, leaving 6 bases unmatched. Germline V gene lookup returns CDR1 LNHDA and CDR2 SQIVND (reference sequence). CDR3 length: 15 amino acids. CDR3 nucleotides: TGTGCCAGTAGTAGGACGGGAGGCGACACAGATACGCAGTATTTT. Its protein is CASSRTGGDTDTQYF.

The chain carries TRBV6-5 and TRBJ2-1; D is perhaps TRBD1 (5 bases). The CDR3 contains 16 residues. In germline, CDR1 is MNHEY, CDR2 SVGAGI. The V end was cut by 0 bases, the J end by 0 bases, with 9 bases between. The CDR3 loop is CASSYSGASSYNEQFF. The DNA for the CDR3 is TGTGCCAGCAGTTACTCAGGGGCAAGCTCCTACAATGAGCAGTTCTTC.